The 31 T cell receptor beta chains in this list originate from one sample, sequenced in a study of neoadjuvant anti-PD-1 for oral cavity cancer. The protocol was immunoSEQ multiplex PCR, while the TCRdb copy is restricted to in-frame clones and leaves out a portion. Here the sample spans tens of thousands of clones, 83% being singletons. The input for sequencing was PBMCs, taken before nivolumab (anti-PD-1) treatment. Receptors were obtained from a person between 40 and 79 years old with oral cavity squamous cell carcinoma.

The chain uses TRBV5-4 and TRBJ2-7, with 12 nucleotides matching TRBD2. CDR1 and CDR2 (germline): SGHNT, YYREEE (reference sequence). With 0 bases clipped from V and 6 bases from J, the junction kept 4 bases outside the gene matches. This CDR3 has 15 amino acids. CDR3: CASSLGTSGISEQYF. CDR3 DNA: TGTGCCAGCAGCTTGGGGACTAGCGGGATCAGCGAGCAGTACTTC.

This clone was detected a few times. This chain uses TRBV7-8 with TRBJ1-2; the D is unclear. V was shortened by 5 bases and J by 4 bases, with 8 bases between the two germline ends. The CDR3 is made up of 12 amino acids. Germline-derived CDR1 and CDR2 are SGHVS and FQNEAQ. The CDR3 DNA follows: TGTGCCAGCAGCCACCCGTCCTATGGCTACACCTTC. It codes for CASSHPSYGYTF.

V gene TRBV4-2 combines with J gene TRBJ2-7; maybe TRBD1 (6 bases). Trimming took 4 bases from V and 0 from J, leaving 10 bases between them. Germline CDR1 LGHNA, CDR2 YNFKEQ. The CDR3 length is 14 residues. CDR3 residues: CASSPYRDSYEQYF. As DNA, the CDR3 is TGTGCCAGCAGCCCTTACAGGGACTCCTACGAGCAGTACTTC.

The rearrangement uses TRBV6-5 and TRBJ1-1; no clear D. The germline V gene encodes CDR1 MNHEY and CDR2 SVGAGI. The CDR3 runs 14 residues. The V end lost 5 bases, the J end lost 7 bases, and 17 bases lay between the germline ends. CDR3 region: CASSNLRSQFEAFF. CDR3 DNA: TGTGCCAGCAGTAACCTAAGGTCCCAGTTTGAAGCTTTCTTT.

The V call is TRBV11-2, the J call TRBJ2-7, with 8 bases matching TRBD2. There are 17 residues in the CDR3. Germline values: CDR1 SGHAT, CDR2 FQNNGV. V lost 5 bases and J lost 1; bases outside the gene matches: 13. CDR3 DNA sequence: TGTGCCAGCAGCCCTACTCGCGGGGGGACGGGATCCTACGAGCAGTACTTC. Its protein product is CASSPTRGGTGSYEQYF. Drawing the rest from reference TRBV11-2 and TRBJ2-7, the complete variable domain is EAGVAQSPRYKIIEKRQSVAFWCNPISGHATLYWYQQILGQGPKLLIQFQNNGVVDDSQLPKDRFSAERLKGVDSTLKIQPAKLEDSAVYLCASSPTRGGTGSYEQYFGPGTRLTVT.

This clone occurred once. The rearrangement uses TRBV11-2 and TRBJ2-7, with D possibly being TRBD1 (5 bases). Trimming pared 0 bases from V and 3 bases from J, leaving 15 bases between. Germline V gene data show CDR1 as SGHAT and CDR2 as FQNNGV. The CDR3 covers 16 residues. The CDR3 sequence is CASSLDRQPSLYEQYF. CDR3 nucleotides: TGTGCCAGCAGCTTAGATCGACAGCCGTCCCTCTACGAGCAGTACTTC.

CDR3 DNA sequence: TGTGCCAGCAGCTCCGGGACTAGCGGTGCGAATGAGCAGTTCTTC. Its translation is CASSSGTSGANEQFF. The genes are TRBV6-4 and TRBJ2-1; TRBD2 aligns across 11 bases. Trimming at V came to 6 bases and at J to 7 bases, leaving 8 bases not matched to a gene. Germline-derived CDR1 and CDR2 are MRHNA and SNTAGT. The CDR3 has 15 amino acids.

The genes are TRBV6-5 and TRBJ2-6, with D possibly matching TRBD2 (5 bases). CDR3 length equals 14 residues. CDR1 and CDR2 (germline): MNHEY, SVGAGI. The V end lost 6 bases, the J end lost 4 bases, and 10 bases lay between the germline ends. CDR3 residues: CASSPPGGANVLTF. DNA of the CDR3: TGTGCCAGCAGCCCCCCGGGGGGGGCCAACGTCCTGACTTTC.

The CDR3 nucleotides read TGTGCCAGCAGTGATGAGGAGATGGCTAATGAAAAACTGTTTTTT. Protein product: CASSDEEMANEKLFF. V and J are TRBV2 and TRBJ1-4; D ambiguous. The length of the CDR3 is 15 residues. Germline-derived CDR1 and CDR2 are SNHLY and FYNNEI. Trimming cost V 3 bases and J 3 bases, with 11 bases left between them.

The chain couples TRBV9 to TRBJ1-6, with TRBD1 matching 9 bases. Germline CDR1 SGDLS, CDR2 YYNGEE. The CDR3 extends over 16 amino acids. V shed 4 bases and J 6 bases; nucleotides not matched to a gene: 8. CDR3 in amino acids: CASSPGQGRGNSPLHF. CDR3 in DNA: TGTGCCAGCAGCCCTGGACAGGGGAGGGGTAATTCACCCCTCCACTTT.

This rearrangement joins TRBV7-7 to TRBJ2-1; 9 nucleotides agree with TRBD2. The CDR3 loop spans 16 amino acids. The germline CDR1 and CDR2 sequences are SSHAT and FNYEAQ (reference sequence). V lost 5 bases, J lost 0 bases, and 5 bases stayed unmatched. CDR3 nucleotide sequence: TGTGCCAGCAGCACCCTAGCGGGGAGCTCCTACAATGAGCAGTTCTTC. Amino acids: CASSTLAGSSYNEQFF.

This chain connects TRBV5-1 to TRBJ1-1; the D gene is possibly TRBD1 (5 bases). The ends were cut back, 4 bases at V and 4 bases at J, with 14 bases in the middle. Germline loops: CDR1 SGHRS, CDR2 YFSETQ. The CDR3 is 14 amino acids. CDR3 region: CASSPDEGITEAFF. The CDR3 DNA follows: TGCGCCAGCAGCCCGGACGAGGGGATCACTGAAGCTTTCTTT.

The J gene is TRBJ2-1, the V gene TRBV27; 9 positions match TRBD2. The germline CDR1 and CDR2 sequences are MNHEY and SMNVEV (reference sequence). J gave up 3 bases and V 4 bases, and 13 bases lay outside the gene matches. CDR3 length equals 18 residues. The CDR3 is CASSWGLGSGGLYNEQFF. For the CDR3, the DNA is TGTGCCAGCAGTTGGGGACTGGGTAGCGGGGGACTCTACAATGAGCAGTTCTTC.

The V and J genes are TRBV6-1 and TRBJ2-5; TRBD2 is a possible D gene (6 bases). Trimming removed 8 bases from V and 5 bases from J, with 15 bases in between. Germline values: CDR1 MNHNS, CDR2 SASEGT. This CDR3 contains 13 residues. Written as DNA, the CDR3 is TGTGCCAGCTTGCGGGCGGGGCACGAGACCCAGTACTTC. Encoded protein: CASLRAGHETQYF.

The gene calls are TRBV10-1 and TRBJ1-1; possibly TRBD1 for D (5 bases). Trimming pared 3 bases from V and 8 bases from J, leaving 16 bases between. Germline assignment: CDR1 WNHNN and CDR2 SYGVQD (reference sequence). This CDR3 contains 14 residues. CDR3 DNA sequence: TGCGCCAGCAGTGAAGGCTCGGGGCGCGGAGAAGCTTTCTTT. Translation: CASSEGSGRGEAFF.

The chain recombines TRBV4-1 with TRBJ1-5; no reliable D call. V lost 4 bases to trimming and J lost 0 bases, with 10 bases between them. Germline CDR1 is MGHRA and CDR2 is YSYEKL. The CDR3 loop spans 15 amino acids. DNA for the CDR3: TGCGCCAGCAGCCCCTACACCTATAGCAATCAGCCCCAGCATTTT. This sequence encodes CASSPYTYSNQPQHF.

V usage is TRBV7-9 and J usage is TRBJ1-1; D is unresolved. Trimming took off 1 base at V and 1 base at J, with 4 bases between the two ends. The CDR3 covers 13 residues. Looked up from germline, CDR1 is SEHNR and CDR2 is FQNEAQ (reference sequence). CDR3 coding DNA: TGTGCCAGCAGCTTAGAGGGGAACACTGAAGCTTTCTTT. Its translation is CASSLEGNTEAFF.

The gene calls are TRBV10-3 and TRBJ2-3; D may match TRBD1 or TRBD2 (5 bases each). The CDR3 is 15 amino acids. Germline V gene sequence: CDR1 ENHRY, CDR2 SYGVKD. V was cut by 0 bases and J by 0 bases, with 7 bases left in between. The CDR3 DNA reads TGTGCCATCAGTGAGTCGTGGGGGAGCACAGATACGCAGTATTTT. Protein sequence: CAISESWGSTDTQYF.

V is TRBV10-3 and J is TRBJ2-1, with D uncertain. CDR1 ENHRY and CDR2 SYGVKD come from the germline V gene. The V and J ends lost 4 bases and 0 bases respectively, with 16 bases between them. The CDR3 loop spans 17 amino acids. The CDR3 bases are TGTGCCATCAGTGGGGCATTAGGCAGAAGCTCCTACAATGAGCAGTTCTTC. Its translation: CAISGALGRSSYNEQFF.

This chain links TRBV5-1 with TRBJ2-5, with D unresolved. This CDR3 is 14 amino acids long. CDR1 SGHRS and CDR2 YFSETQ come from the germline V gene. V lost 1 base and J 5 bases, leaving 12 bases between the germline ends. The CDR3 sequence: CASSLSYGWETQYF. The CDR3 DNA sequence: TGCGCCAGCAGCTTGAGTTATGGATGGGAGACCCAGTACTTC.

The chain joins TRBV11-2 to TRBJ1-3; D is unclear. Germline CDR1 reads SGHAT; CDR2 reads FQNNGV. Trimming left V 5 bases short and J 4 bases short, with 15 bases between. This CDR3 is 15 amino acids long. This CDR3 reads CASSLRSPPGNTIYF. The CDR3 bases are TGTGCCAGCAGCCTCCGGTCACCCCCGGGAAACACCATATATTTT.

This chain joins TRBV19 and TRBJ2-7, with D maybe TRBD1 (5 bases). Trimming shortened V by 4 bases and J by 7 bases, and 11 bases separated the two germline ends. The CDR3 extends over 12 amino acids. Germline V CDR1 and CDR2: LNHDA, SQIVND (reference sequence). The CDR3 loop is CASSTDSLEQYF. For the CDR3, the DNA is TGTGCCAGTAGTACCGACAGCCTAGAGCAGTACTTC.

This clone was recorded a few times. CDR3 sequence reads: CASSSSGYSYNEQFF. CDR3 bases: TGTGCCAGTAGTTCTAGCGGATACTCCTACAATGAGCAGTTCTTC. The chain links TRBV19 to TRBJ2-1; 7 bases are a match to TRBD2. V was clipped by 5 bases and J by 0 bases; unmatched bases: 4. Germline lookup yields CDR1 LNHDA and CDR2 SQIVND (reference sequence). This CDR3 has 15 amino acids.

This clone was detected only once. The V and J genes are TRBV11-2 and TRBJ2-7, with 7 bases aligning to TRBD1. From germline, CDR1 is SGHAT and CDR2 FQNNGV. The CDR3 is made up of 15 amino acids. J was trimmed by 3 bases and V by 5 bases; bases with no gene match: 10. The CDR3 spells CASSPGQQGDYEQYF. The CDR3 nucleotides are TGTGCCAGCAGCCCGGGGCAGCAGGGGGACTACGAGCAGTACTTC.

V usage is TRBV7-9 and J usage is TRBJ1-5; D not resolved. Germline assignment: CDR1 SEHNR and CDR2 FQNEAQ (reference sequence). This CDR3 spans 14 amino acids. V lost 1 base to trimming and J lost 0 bases, with 4 bases between them. CDR3 nucleotides: TGTGCCAGCAGCTTAGGGATTAGCAATCAGCCCCAGCATTTT. Encoded protein: CASSLGISNQPQHF.

This rearrangement joins TRBV10-1 to TRBJ2-7; D is unclear. V was shortened by 4 bases and J by 6 bases, with 7 bases between the two germline ends. Germline CDR1 WNHNN, CDR2 SYGVQD (reference sequence). This CDR3 comprises 11 residues. In nucleotides, the CDR3 is TGCGCCAGCAGTGCCTTCACCGAGCAGTACTTC. Translating it yields CASSAFTEQYF.

The chain combines TRBV5-1 with TRBJ2-7, with TRBD1 matching 9 bases. This CDR3 has 16 residues. Per the germline V gene, CDR1 is SGHRS and CDR2 is YFSETQ. Germline trimming cut 2 bases from V and 3 bases from J; bases unmatched to any gene: 9. The CDR3 here is CASSFGQGNNYYEQYF. The CDR3 bases are TGCGCCAGCAGCTTTGGACAGGGGAATAACTACTACGAGCAGTACTTC. The full variable domain, with the rest looked up from reference TRBV5-1 and TRBJ2-7, is KAGVTQTPRYLIKTRGQQVTLSCSPISGHRSVSWYQQTPGQGLQFLFEYFSETQRNKGNFPGRFSGRQFSNSRSEMNVSTLELGDSALYLCASSFGQGNNYYEQYFGPGTRLTVT.

The V and J genes are TRBV5-1 and TRBJ2-7, with 7 bases lining up with TRBD1. V was clipped by 4 bases and J by 0 bases; unmatched bases: 10. CDR3 length equals 16 residues. Germline V gene lookup returns CDR1 SGHRS and CDR2 YFSETQ. This chain's CDR3 is CASSVDKGQLSYEQYF. The DNA for the CDR3 is TGCGCCAGCAGCGTTGATAAGGGACAGCTCTCCTACGAGCAGTACTTC. The complete variable domain, with remaining parts taken from reference TRBV5-1 and TRBJ2-7, reads KAGVTQTPRYLIKTRGQQVTLSCSPISGHRSVSWYQQTPGQGLQFLFEYFSETQRNKGNFPGRFSGRQFSNSRSEMNVSTLELGDSALYLCASSVDKGQLSYEQYFGPGTRLTVT.

V usage is TRBV29-1 and J usage is TRBJ2-1, with D possibly TRBD1 on 8 matching bases. Germline V CDR1 and CDR2: SQVTM, ANQGSEA. V was shortened by 5 bases and J by 5 bases, with 28 bases between the two germline ends. This CDR3 contains 18 residues. The CDR3 coding sequence is TGCAGCGTTAACGCCAGGGGGCGCGGGGGTCGGACAAACAATGAGCAGTTCTTC. This sequence encodes CSVNARGRGGRTNNEQFF.

CDR3 amino acids: CAWSPGTSYQETQYF. DNA for the CDR3: TGTGCCTGGAGTCCCGGGACTAGCTACCAAGAGACCCAGTACTTC. This chain connects TRBV30 to TRBJ2-5; 9 nucleotides match TRBD2. CDR1 GTSNPN and CDR2 SVGIG come from the germline V gene (reference sequence). The V and J ends lost 2 bases and 0 bases, in that order; junction bases with no gene match: 4. The CDR3 runs 15 residues.

This chain connects TRBV9 to TRBJ2-7, with D possibly matching TRBD1 (7 bases). The CDR3 runs to 15 residues. Trimming removed 4 bases from V and 6 bases from J, with 20 bases in between. CDR1 is SGDLS, CDR2 YYNGEE, per germline. CDR3 DNA: TGTGCCAGCAGCCCCATCCAGGGGGAGGTGGTCGAGCAGTACTTC. This encodes CASSPIQGEVVEQYF.